What follows are 5 T cell receptor beta chains derived from one specimen sequenced in a study of immune evolution from preneoplasia to lung adenocarcinoma. TCRdb keeps only in-frame clones here, not all; method: immunoSEQ multiplex PCR. The table records about 40,000 clones, 74% of them present only once. Material for sequencing was FFPE invasive lung adenocarcinoma tissue. The receptors shown here come from a person in their sixties or seventies with lung adenocarcinoma.

V gene TRBV7-3 combines with J gene TRBJ2-1; 7 nucleotides line up with TRBD2. Germline CDR1 is SGHTA and CDR2 is FQGTGA. J gave up 7 bases and V 1 base, and 7 bases lay outside the gene matches. This CDR3 has 15 residues. The CDR3 nucleotides read TGTGCCAGCAGCTTAAGAGGCGGGAGCGGTAATGAGCAGTTCTTC. Protein sequence: CASSLRGGSGNEQFF.

The V gene is TRBV11-1, the J gene TRBJ2-4, with 7 bases matching TRBD1. The junction had 9 bases not matched to a gene; V was cut back by 5 bases and J by 8 bases. Germline-derived CDR1 and CDR2 are SGHAT and FQDESV (reference sequence). The CDR3 has 14 residues. For the CDR3, the DNA is TGTGCCAGCAGCCCGAACTATGACAGGGACATTCAGTACTTC. As protein: CASSPNYDRDIQYF.

This chain connects TRBV5-1 to TRBJ2-2; D call uncertain. Trimming left V 0 bases short and J 0 bases short, with 9 bases between. The germline V gene encodes CDR1 SGHRS and CDR2 YFSETQ. The CDR3 contains 16 residues. The CDR3 reads CASSLGARTNTGELFF. Here the CDR3 DNA reads TGCGCCAGCAGCTTGGGGGCCCGGACGAACACCGGGGAGCTGTTTTTT. Drawing the rest from reference TRBV5-1 and TRBJ2-2, the complete variable domain is KAGVTQTPRYLIKTRGQQVTLSCSPISGHRSVSWYQQTPGQGLQFLFEYFSETQRNKGNFPGRFSGRQFSNSRSEMNVSTLELGDSALYLCASSLGARTNTGELFFGEGSRLTVL.

The chain links TRBV15 to TRBJ2-7; D ambiguous. Germline-derived CDR1 and CDR2 are LNHNV and YYDKDF (reference sequence). Trimming took 3 bases from V and 2 from J, leaving 14 bases between them. The CDR3 runs 15 residues. CDR3 DNA: TGTGCCACCAGCAGCGCCTTCGGCAGCCCCTACGAGCAGTACTTC. It is translated as CATSSAFGSPYEQYF.

By share, this clone counts as medium-sized. This sequence joins TRBV5-1 and TRBJ2-1; 9 positions match TRBD1. Germline CDR1 reads SGHRS; CDR2 reads YFSETQ. Trimming cost V 4 bases and J 11 bases; bases outside gene matches: 7. The CDR3 has 13 amino acids. The DNA of the CDR3 is TGCGCCAGCAGCCAGGGGACAGGGCAGCAGCAGTTCTTC. Its translation: CASSQGTGQQQFF.